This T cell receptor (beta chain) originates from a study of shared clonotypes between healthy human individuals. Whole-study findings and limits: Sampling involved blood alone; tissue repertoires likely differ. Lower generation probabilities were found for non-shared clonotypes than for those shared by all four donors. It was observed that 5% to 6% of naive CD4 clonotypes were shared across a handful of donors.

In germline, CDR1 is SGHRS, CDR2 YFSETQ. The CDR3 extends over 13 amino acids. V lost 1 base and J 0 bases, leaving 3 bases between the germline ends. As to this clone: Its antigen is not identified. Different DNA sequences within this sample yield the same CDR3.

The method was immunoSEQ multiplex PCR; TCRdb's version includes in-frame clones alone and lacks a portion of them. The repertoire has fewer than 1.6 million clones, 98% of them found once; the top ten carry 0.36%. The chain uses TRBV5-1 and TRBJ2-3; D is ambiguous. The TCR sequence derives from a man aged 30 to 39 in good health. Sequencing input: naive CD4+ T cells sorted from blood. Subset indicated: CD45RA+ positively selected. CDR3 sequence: CASSLRSTDTQYF. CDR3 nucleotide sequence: TGCGCCAGCAGCTTGCGGAGCACAGATACGCAGTATTTT.